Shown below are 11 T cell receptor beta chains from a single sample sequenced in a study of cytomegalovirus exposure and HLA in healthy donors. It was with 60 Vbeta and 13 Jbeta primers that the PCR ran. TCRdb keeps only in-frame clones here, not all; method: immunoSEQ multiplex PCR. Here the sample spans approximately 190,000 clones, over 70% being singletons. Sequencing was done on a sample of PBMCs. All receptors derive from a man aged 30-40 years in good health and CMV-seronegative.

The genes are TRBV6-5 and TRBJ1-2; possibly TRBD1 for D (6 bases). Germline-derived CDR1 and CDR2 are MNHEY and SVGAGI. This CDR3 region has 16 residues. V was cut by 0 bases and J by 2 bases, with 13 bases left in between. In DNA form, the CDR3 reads TGTGCCAGCAGTTACTCGGGACAACTCAGCAACTATGGCTACACCTTC. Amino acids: CASSYSGQLSNYGYTF.

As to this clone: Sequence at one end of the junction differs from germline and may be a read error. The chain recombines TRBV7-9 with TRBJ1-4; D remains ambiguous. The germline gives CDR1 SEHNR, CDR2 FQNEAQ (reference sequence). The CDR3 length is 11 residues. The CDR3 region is CSSSRQEKLFF. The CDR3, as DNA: TGTTCCAGCAGCCGCCAGGAAAAACTGTTTTTT.

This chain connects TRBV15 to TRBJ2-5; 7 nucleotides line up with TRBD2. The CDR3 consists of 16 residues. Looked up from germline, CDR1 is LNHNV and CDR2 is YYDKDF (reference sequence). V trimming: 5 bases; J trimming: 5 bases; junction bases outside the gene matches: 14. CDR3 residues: CATSVTLGRGGETQYF. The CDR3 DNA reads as TGTGCCACCAGCGTTACGCTTGGACGGGGAGGGGAGACCCAGTACTTC.

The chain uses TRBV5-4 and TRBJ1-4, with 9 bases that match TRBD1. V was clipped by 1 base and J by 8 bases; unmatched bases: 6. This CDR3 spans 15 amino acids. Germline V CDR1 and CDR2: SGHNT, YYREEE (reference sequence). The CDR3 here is CASSLKGTGYEKLFF. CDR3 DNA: TGTGCCAGCAGCTTGAAGGGGACAGGGTACGAAAAACTGTTTTTT.

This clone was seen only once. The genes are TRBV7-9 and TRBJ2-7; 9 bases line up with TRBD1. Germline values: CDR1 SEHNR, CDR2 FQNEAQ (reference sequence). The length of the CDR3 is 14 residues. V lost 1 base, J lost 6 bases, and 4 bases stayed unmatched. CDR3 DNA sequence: TGTGCCAGCAGCTTAGGGGACAGGGAAGGCGAGCAGTACTTC. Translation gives CASSLGDREGEQYF.

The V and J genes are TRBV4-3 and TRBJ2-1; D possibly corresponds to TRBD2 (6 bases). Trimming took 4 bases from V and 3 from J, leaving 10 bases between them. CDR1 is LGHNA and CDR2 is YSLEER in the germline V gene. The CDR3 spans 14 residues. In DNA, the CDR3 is TGCGCCAGCAGCCGCGGGACTGACTACAATGAGCAGTTCTTC. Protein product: CASSRGTDYNEQFF.

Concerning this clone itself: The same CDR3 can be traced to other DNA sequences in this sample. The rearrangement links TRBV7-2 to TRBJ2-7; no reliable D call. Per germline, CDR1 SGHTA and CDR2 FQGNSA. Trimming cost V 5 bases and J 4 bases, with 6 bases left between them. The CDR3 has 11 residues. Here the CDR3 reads CASSPGYEQYF. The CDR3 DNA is TGTGCCAGCAGCCCCGGTTACGAGCAGTACTTC.

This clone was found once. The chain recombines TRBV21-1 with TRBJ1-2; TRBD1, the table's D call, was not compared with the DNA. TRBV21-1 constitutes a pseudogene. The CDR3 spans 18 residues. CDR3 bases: TGTGCCAGCTGTCCGGGACAGGGTAAGGCCTGGATCAACTATGGCTACACCTTC. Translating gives CASCPGQGKAWINYGYTF.

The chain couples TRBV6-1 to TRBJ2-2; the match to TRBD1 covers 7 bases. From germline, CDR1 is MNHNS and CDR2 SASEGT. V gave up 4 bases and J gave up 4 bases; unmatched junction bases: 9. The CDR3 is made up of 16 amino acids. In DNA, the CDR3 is TGTGCCAGCAGTGGAGAGGGGGCGCGGGCCACCGGGGAGCTGTTTTTT. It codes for CASSGEGARATGELFF.

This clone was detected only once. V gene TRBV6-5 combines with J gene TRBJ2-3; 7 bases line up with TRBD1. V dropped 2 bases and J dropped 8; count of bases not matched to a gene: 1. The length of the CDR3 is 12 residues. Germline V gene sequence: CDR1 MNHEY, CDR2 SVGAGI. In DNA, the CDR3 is TGTGCCAGCAGTTACGAGGGGGCTACGCAGTATTTT. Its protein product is CASSYEGATQYF.

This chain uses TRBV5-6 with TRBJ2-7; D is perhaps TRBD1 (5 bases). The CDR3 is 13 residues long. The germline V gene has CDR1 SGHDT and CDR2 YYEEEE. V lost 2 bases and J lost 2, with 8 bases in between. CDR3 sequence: CASSFRAAYEQYF. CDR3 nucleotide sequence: TGTGCCAGCAGCTTCAGGGCAGCCTACGAGCAGTACTTC.